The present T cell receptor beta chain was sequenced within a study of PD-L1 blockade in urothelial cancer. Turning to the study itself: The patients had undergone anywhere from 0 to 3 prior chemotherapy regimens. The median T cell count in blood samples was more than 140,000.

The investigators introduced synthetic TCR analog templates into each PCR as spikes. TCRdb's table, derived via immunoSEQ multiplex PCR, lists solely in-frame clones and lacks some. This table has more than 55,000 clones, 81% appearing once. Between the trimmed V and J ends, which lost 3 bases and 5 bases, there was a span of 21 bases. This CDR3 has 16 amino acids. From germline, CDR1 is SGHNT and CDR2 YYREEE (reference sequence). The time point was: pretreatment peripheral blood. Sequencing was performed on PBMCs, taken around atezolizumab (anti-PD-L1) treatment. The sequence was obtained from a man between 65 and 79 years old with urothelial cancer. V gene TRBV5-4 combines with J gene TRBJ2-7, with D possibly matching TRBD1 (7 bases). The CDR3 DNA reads TGTGCCAGCAGCTCCGGAGGGGGCAGAGAATTTAACGAGCAGTACTTC. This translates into CASSSGGGREFNEQYF.